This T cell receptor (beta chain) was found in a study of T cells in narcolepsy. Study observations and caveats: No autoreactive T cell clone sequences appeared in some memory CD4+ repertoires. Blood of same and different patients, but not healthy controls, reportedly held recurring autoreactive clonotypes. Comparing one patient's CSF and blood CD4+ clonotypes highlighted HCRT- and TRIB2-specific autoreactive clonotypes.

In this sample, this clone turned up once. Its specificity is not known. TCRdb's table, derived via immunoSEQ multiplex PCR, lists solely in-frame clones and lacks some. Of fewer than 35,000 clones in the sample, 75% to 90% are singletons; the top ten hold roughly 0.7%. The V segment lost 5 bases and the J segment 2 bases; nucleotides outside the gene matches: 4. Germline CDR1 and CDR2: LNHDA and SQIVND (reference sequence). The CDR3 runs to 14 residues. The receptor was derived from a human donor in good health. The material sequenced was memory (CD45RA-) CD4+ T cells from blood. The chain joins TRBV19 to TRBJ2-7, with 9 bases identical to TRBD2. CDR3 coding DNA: TGTGCCAGTAGTGCGACTAGCGGCCCCTACGAGCAGTACTTC. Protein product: CASSATSGPYEQYF.